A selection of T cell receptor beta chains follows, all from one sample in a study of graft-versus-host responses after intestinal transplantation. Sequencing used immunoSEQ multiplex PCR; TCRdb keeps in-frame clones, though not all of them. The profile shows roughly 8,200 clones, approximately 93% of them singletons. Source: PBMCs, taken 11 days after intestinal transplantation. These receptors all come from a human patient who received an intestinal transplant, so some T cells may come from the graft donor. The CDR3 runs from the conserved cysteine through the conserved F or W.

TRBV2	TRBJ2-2	CAQPSDTGELFF
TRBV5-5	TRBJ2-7	CASSSDRGYEQYF
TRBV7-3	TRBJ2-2	CASSLQGANTGELFF
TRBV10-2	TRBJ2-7	CASTVAGAPYEQYF
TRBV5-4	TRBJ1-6	CASSSKRQGAYNSPLHF
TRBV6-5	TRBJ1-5	CASSLGQGGQPQHF
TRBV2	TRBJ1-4	CASSGTGDGEKLFF
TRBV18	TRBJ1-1	CASSLKGDREAFF
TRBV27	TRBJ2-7	CASSNFGDSYEQYF
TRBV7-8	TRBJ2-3	CASSYGTRGEGDTQYF
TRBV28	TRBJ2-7	CASSLEQGTGTMMDEQYF
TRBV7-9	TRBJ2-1	CASSYASGGRSSYNEQFF
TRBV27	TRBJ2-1	CASSLATGLGPYNEQFF
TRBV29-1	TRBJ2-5	CSVEGGQGPQETQYF
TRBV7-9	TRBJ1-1	CASSLGRVGGEAFF
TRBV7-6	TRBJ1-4	CASSLQGTNEKLFF
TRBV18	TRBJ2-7	CASSPETASYEQYF
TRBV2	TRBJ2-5	CASSPPNQETQYF
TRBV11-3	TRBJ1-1	CASRQGFYGSRAFF
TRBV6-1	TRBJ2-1	CASRGGSRGYNEQFF
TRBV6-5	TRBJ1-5	CASRSGQGNQPQHF
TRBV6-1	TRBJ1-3	CASSPGGGNTIYF
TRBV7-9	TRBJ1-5	CASSLGAAGAGRNQPQHF
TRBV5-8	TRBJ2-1	CASSLVELPNEQFF
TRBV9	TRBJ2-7	CASSESIGDIRPYEQYF
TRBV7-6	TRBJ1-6	CASSFGTGVSPLHF
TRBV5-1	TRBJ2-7	CASSWEGGRSYEQYF
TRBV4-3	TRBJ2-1	CASSQDLASGVHNEQFF
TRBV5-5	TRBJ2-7	CASSLYRETEQYF
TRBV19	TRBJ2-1	CASRLADLDYNEQFF
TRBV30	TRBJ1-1	CACLQGAGAFF
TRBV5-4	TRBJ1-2	CASSLGQGPINYGYTF
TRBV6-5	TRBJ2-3	CASSLQGTDTQYF
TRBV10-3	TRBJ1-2	CAISESGQGKGGGGCTF
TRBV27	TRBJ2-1	CASSSPGQGRDNEQFF
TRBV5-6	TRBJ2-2	CASSLAQGMRDTGELFF
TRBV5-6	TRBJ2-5	CASSLPGKEGQETQYF
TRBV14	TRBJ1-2	CASSQDLAGVDGYTF
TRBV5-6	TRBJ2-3	CASSSRLAGNHGATDTQYF
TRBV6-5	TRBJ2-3	CASSYTAGSSTDTQYF
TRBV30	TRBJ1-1	CAWIIQGNTEAFF
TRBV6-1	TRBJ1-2	CASNPGFYGYTF
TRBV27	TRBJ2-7	CASRLGADRTYEQYF
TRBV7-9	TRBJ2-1	CASSPPTGGQFF
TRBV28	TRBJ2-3	CASSKTGGFGDTQYF
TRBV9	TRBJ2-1	CASSVESGLVSDEQFF
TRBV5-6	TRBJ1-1	CASSFAENTEAFF
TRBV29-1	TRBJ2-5	CSVATSGSGETQYF
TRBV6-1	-	CASSEASDSPSYEQYF
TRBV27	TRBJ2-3	CASSPRWSTDTQYF
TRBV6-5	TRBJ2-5	CASGPQDRGRETQYF
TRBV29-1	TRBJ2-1	CSVPVGGSYNEQFF
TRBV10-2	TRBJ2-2	CASSGQGDTGELFF
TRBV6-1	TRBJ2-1	CASSEGLEFHEQFF
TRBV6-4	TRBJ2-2	CASSVQTSGYTGELFF
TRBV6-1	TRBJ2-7	CASSEKGDGQAGYEQYF
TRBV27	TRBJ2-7	CASRSRGGVPYEQYF
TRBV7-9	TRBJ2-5	CASSLARSDNQETQYF
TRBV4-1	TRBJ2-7	CASSQEETGLYEQYF